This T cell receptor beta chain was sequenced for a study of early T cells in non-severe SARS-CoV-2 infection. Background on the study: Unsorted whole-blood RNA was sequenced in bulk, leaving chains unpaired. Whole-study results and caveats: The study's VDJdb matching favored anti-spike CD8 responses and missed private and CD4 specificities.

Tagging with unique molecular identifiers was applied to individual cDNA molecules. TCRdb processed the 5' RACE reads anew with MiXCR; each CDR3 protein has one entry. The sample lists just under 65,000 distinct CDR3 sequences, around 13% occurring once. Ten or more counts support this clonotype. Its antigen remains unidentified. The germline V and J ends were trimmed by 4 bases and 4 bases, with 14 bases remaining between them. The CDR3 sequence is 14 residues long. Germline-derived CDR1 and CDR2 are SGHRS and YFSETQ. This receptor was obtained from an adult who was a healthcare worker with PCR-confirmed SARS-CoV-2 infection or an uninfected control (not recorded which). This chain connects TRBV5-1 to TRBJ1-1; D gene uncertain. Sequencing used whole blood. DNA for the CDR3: TGCGCCAGCAGCCAGTATGAAGGCAGCACTGAAGCTTTCTTT. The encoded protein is CASSQYEGSTEAFF.